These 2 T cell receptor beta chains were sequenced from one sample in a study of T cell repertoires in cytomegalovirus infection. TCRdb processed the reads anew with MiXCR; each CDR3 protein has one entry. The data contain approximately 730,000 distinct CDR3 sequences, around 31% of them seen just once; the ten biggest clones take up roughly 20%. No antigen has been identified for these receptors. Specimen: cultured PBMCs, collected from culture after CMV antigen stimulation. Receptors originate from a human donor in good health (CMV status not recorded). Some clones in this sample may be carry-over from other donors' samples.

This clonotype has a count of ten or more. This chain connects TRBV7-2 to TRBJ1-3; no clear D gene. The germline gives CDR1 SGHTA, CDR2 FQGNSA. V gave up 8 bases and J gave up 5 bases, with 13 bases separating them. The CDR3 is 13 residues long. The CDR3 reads CASVGWGRNTIYF. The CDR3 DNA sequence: TGTGCCAGCGTAGGGTGGGGAAGAAACACCATATATTTT.

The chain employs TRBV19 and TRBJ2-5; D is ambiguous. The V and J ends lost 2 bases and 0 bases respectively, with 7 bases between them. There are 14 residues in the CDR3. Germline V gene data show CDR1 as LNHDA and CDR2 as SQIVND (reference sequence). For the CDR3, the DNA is TGTGCCAGTAGTATATTGGGCAACCAAGAGACCCAGTACTTC. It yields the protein CASSILGNQETQYF.